This entry describes one T cell receptor beta chain. The sample originates from a study of blood T cell repertoires in COVID-19. V gave up 5 bases and J gave up 0 bases; unmatched junction bases: 14. Germline V gene lookup returns CDR1 SEHNR and CDR2 FQNEAQ (reference sequence). The CDR3 has 19 residues. TCRdb keeps only in-frame clones here, not all; method: immunoSEQ multiplex PCR. The table records about 180,000 clones, over 75% of them present only once. The specimen was peripheral blood. This receptor was taken from a man aged 40-49 years with active or convalescent COVID-19. The chain carries TRBV7-9 and TRBJ1-3, with 9 bases that match TRBD1. Here the CDR3 reads CASSRTGDKPVFSGNTIYF. Here the CDR3 DNA reads TGTGCCAGCAGCCGGACAGGGGATAAACCTGTATTCTCTGGAAACACCATATATTTT.